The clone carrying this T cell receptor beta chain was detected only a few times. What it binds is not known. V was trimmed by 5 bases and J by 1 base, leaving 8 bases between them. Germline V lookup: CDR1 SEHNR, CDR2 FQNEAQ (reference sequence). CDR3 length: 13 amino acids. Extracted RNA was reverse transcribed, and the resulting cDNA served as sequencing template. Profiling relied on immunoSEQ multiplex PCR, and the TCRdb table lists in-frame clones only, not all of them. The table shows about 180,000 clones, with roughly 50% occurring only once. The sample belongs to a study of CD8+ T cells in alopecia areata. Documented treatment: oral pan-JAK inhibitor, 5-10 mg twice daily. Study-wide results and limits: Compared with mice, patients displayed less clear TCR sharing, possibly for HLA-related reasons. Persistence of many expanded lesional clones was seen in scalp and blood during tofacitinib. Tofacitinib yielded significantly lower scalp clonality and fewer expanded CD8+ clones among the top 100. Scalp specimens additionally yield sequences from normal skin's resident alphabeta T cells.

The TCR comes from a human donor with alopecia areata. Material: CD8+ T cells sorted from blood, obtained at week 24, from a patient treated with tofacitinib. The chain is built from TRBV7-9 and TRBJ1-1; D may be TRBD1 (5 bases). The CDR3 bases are TGTGCCAGCAGCCAGGGAGCGAACACTGAAGCTTTCTTT. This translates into CASSQGANTEAFF.